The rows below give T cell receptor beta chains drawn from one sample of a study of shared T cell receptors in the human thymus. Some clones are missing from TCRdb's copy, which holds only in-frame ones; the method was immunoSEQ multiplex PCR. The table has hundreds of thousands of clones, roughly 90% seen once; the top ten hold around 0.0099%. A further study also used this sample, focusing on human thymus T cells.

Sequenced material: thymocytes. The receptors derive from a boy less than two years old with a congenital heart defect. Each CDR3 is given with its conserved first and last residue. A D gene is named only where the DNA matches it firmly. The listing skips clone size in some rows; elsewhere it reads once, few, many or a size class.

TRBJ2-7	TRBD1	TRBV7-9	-	CASSLGDRGLIYEQYF	TGTGCCAGCAGTTTGGGGGACAGGGGGCTTATCTACGAGCAGTACTTC
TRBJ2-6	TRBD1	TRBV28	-	CASSSSGGPLSSSGANVLTF	TGTGCCAGCAGTTCTTCAGGGGGCCCATTAAGTAGCTCTGGGGCCAACGTCCTGACTTTC
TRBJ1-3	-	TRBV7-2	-	CASSLDSGNTIYF	TGTGCCAGCAGCTTAGACAGCGGAAACACCATATATTTT
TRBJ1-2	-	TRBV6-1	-	CASSERPSLYGYTF	TGTGCCAGCAGCGAACGTCCGTCTCTTTATGGCTACACCTTC
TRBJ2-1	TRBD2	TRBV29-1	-	CSVEAGTSGHNEQFF	TGCAGCGTTGAAGCCGGGACTAGCGGGCATAATGAGCAGTTCTTC
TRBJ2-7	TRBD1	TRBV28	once	CASRTQGYEQYF	TGTGCCAGCAGAACACAGGGGTACGAGCAGTACTTC
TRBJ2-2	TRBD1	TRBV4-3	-	CASSQDKPHRGNRAGELFF	TGCGCCAGCAGCCAAGATAAACCCCACAGGGGGAATCGAGCCGGGGAGCTGTTTTTT
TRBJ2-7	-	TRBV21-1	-	CASSKEVPGAPRSQYF	TGTGCCAGCAGCAAAGAGGTTCCAGGGGCCCCGAGGAGCCAGTACTTC
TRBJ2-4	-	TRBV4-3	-	CASSQVWSGIENIQYF	TGCGCCAGCAGCCAAGTATGGTCGGGGATCGAAAACATTCAGTACTTC
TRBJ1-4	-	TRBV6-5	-	CASSYGDCREKLFF	TGTGCCAGCAGTTACGGCGACTGTCGCGAAAAACTGTTTTTT
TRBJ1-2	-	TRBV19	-	CASSIGPGLHGYTF	TGTGCCAGTAGTATTGGGCCAGGCTTACATGGCTACACCTTC
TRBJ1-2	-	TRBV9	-	CASSTTGTGGGYTF	TGTGCCAGCAGCACCACCGGGACTGGGGGTGGCTACACCTTC
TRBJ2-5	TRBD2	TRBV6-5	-	CASSYGAGGLQETQYF	TGTGCCAGCAGTTACGGAGCGGGAGGACTCCAAGAGACCCAGTACTTC
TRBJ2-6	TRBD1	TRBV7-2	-	CASSLGGTGPTNVLTF	TGTGCCAGCAGCTTAGGAGGGACAGGACCGACCAACGTCCTGACTTTC
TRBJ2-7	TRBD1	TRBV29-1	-	CSAVGGQGDKYEQYF	TGCAGCGCCGTCGGGGGACAGGGGGACAAGTACGAGCAGTACTTC
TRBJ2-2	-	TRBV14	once	CASSQDRLEVTGELFF	TGTGCCAGCAGCCAAGATAGGTTAGAGGTCACCGGGGAGCTGTTTTTT
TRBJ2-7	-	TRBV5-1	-	CASSPTQGYEQYF	TGCGCCAGCAGCCCCACCCAGGGCTACGAGCAGTACTTC
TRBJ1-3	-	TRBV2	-	CASSERQGDGNTIYF	TGTGCCAGCAGTGAACGTCAGGGTGATGGAAACACCATATATTTT
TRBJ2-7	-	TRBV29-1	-	CSAGSGVTGTKEPYEQYF	TGCAGCGCCGGGAGCGGGGTGACCGGGACAAAGGAACCCTACGAGCAGTACTTC
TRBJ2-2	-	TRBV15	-	CATSKQTSYDSELSTGELFF	TGTGCCACCAGCAAACAAACCTCCTACGATAGCGAACTATCGACCGGGGAGCTGTTTTTT
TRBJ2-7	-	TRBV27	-	CASSPRDEQYF	TGTGCCAGCAGTCCACGAGACGAGCAGTACTTC
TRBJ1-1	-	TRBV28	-	CASSFPVGHRTEAFF	TGTGCCAGCAGTTTTCCGGTGGGACACCGGACTGAAGCTTTCTTT
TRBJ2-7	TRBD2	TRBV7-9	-	CASSRRTSGTYEQYF	TGTGCCAGCAGCCGAAGGACTAGCGGGACCTACGAGCAGTACTTC
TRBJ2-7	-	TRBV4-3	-	CASSQGVGGNSYEQYF	TGCGCCAGCAGCCAGGGAGTGGGCGGAAACTCCTACGAGCAGTACTTC
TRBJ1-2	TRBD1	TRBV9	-	CASSRTGLYGYTF	TGTGCCAGCAGCCGGACAGGTTTATATGGCTACACCTTC
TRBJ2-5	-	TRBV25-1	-	CASSAPYSRYVPQETQYF	TGTGCCAGCAGTGCGCCCTACTCGAGATATGTTCCGCAAGAGACCCAGTACTTC
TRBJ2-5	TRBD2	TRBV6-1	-	CASTRLAGEETQYF	TGTGCCAGCACCCGACTAGCGGGAGAAGAGACCCAGTACTTC
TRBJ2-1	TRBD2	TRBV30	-	CAWDSSGSKNEQFF	TGTGCCTGGGACTCTAGCGGGAGTAAGAATGAGCAGTTCTTC
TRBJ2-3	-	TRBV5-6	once	CASSSTQRGTDTQYF	TGTGCCAGCAGCTCGACACAGCGGGGCACAGATACGCAGTATTTT
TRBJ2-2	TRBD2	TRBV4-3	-	CASRPGLETGELFF	TGCGCCAGCAGGCCGGGACTAGAGACCGGGGAGCTGTTTTTT
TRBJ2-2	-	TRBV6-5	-	CASSYRRTRNTGELFF	TGTGCCAGCAGTTACCGACGGACACGGAACACCGGGGAGCTGTTTTTT
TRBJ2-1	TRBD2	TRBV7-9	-	CASIPTPAGGPDEQFF	TGTGCCAGCATCCCGACCCCGGCGGGAGGGCCCGATGAGCAGTTCTTC
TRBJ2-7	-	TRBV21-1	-	CASGVMYEQYF	TGTGCCAGCGGAGTAATGTACGAGCAGTACTTC
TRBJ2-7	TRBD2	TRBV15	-	CATSSPRGVFPYEQYF	TGTGCCACCAGCAGTCCGCGGGGGGTGTTCCCCTACGAGCAGTACTTC
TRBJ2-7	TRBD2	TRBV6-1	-	CASLELAGGCEQYF	TGTGCCAGCCTGGAACTAGCGGGAGGGTGCGAGCAGTACTTC
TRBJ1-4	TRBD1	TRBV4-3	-	CASSQDRTGGSQNEKLFF	TGCGCCAGCAGCCAAGATCGGACAGGGGGCTCACAAAATGAAAAACTGTTTTTT
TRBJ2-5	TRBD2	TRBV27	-	CASSSMTPAGGTQYF	TGTGCCAGCAGTTCGATGACTCCAGCGGGGGGGACCCAGTACTTC
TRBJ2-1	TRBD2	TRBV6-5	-	CASSPWTSADNEQFF	TGTGCCAGCAGCCCCTGGACTAGCGCCGACAATGAGCAGTTCTTC
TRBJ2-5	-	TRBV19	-	CASSNPQSGTQYF	TGTGCCAGTAGTAACCCACAAAGCGGGACCCAGTACTTC
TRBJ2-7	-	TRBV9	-	CASSGGDAPGGIFYEQYF	TGTGCCAGCAGCGGGGGGGACGCCCCAGGAGGTATCTTCTACGAGCAGTACTTC
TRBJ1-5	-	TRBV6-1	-	CASSDFRGRGNQPQHF	TGTGCCAGCAGTGACTTTAGGGGTCGGGGCAATCAGCCCCAGCATTTT
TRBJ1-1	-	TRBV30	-	CAWTTTNTEAFF	TGTGCCTGGACTACTACGAACACTGAAGCTTTCTTT